This T cell receptor (beta chain) emerged from a study of human T cells and chemical hapten exposure. In the study overall: It was small differences in pooled library volume that mainly caused per-sample TCR yields to vary.

The time point here: healthy volunteer bleed at 6 weeks. Sequencing started from total RNA isolated from unfractionated whole blood. The CDR3 loop spans 14 amino acids. Germline CDR1 MDHEN, CDR2 SYDVKM. Trimming took off 3 bases at V and 0 bases at J, with 9 bases between the two ends. This clonotype came up a few times. Its antigen remains unknown. Study-wide findings and caveats: TCRs whose frequency exceeded 1 in 1000 remained the same following DPC sensitization.

Within the library, unique molecular identifiers were attached to each individual cDNA molecule. Per the original methods: Counts of TCRs in each sample centred on a median of around 96,000 and extended from about 20,000 to 690,000. TCRdb re-called the RACE reads through MiXCR, storing one row per CDR3 protein. The V and J calls, along with clone size, are taken from TCRdb and not from the paper's own processing. The data contain some 77,000 distinct CDR3 sequences, 8.6% of them singletons. V gene TRBV28 combines with J gene TRBJ2-7; no clear D gene. The sequence was obtained from a female donor in good health. Some clones in this sample may be carry-over from other donors' samples. Material for sequencing was whole blood. In DNA form, the CDR3 reads TGTGCCAGCAGTTTCCAGCGCTACTCCTACGAGCAGTACTTC. It codes for CASSFQRYSYEQYF.